The table lists the clone carrying this T cell receptor beta chain with a count of one. Its target is unknown. Additional DNA sequences in this sample encode the identical CDR3. V shed 0 bases and J 4 bases; nucleotides not matched to a gene: 4. The CDR3 extends over 15 amino acids. Per germline, CDR1 SGHRS and CDR2 YFSETQ. The data stem from a study of cytomegalovirus exposure and HLA in healthy donors. About the study: Early released data comprised about 84 million unique TCRs from HLA-typed donors. Study results and limitations: Most TCR sequences were rare, but some public TCRs occurred in many donors.

A multiplex PCR was run with 60 Vbeta primers and 13 Jbeta primers. The method was immunoSEQ multiplex PCR; TCRdb's version includes in-frame clones alone and lacks a portion of them. The table lists under 250,000 clones, over 80% of them singletons, with about 6.4% in the top ten. V gene TRBV5-1 combines with J gene TRBJ2-1; 7 bases map to TRBD1. The sequence came from a man in his forties or fifties in good health and CMV-seropositive. Material: PBMCs. CDR3 coding DNA: TGCGCCAGCAGCTTGGGGACAGGCGGGTACAATGAGCAGTTCTTC. Encoded protein: CASSLGTGGYNEQFF.